This T cell receptor beta chain derives from a study of CD8+ T cells in alopecia areata (dated by TCRdb to between 2017 and 2018). With regard to the full study: The treated patients, all with moderate-to-severe alopecia areata, were enrolled in an open-label pilot trial of oral tofacitinib given at 5 to 10 mg twice daily. Tofacitinib-treated patients had biopsies at baseline and at 4 and 24 weeks of treatment, with a later scalp biopsy in several patients. Human TCRbeta sequencing covered scalp tissue and sorted CD4+ and CD8+ peripheral blood T cells from patchy and totalis/universalis alopecia areata patients and healthy controls. In both human patients and the C3H/HeJ mouse model, the study applied high-throughput TCRbeta sequencing to look at T cell clonal expansion in alopecia areata. Scalp clonality was compared among normal scalp (n=4), patchy alopecia areata scalp (n=8), and alopecia totalis/universalis scalp (n=8). Tofacitinib was administered for 6 to 18 months, and 6 months of follow-up off drug were then conducted to assess delayed response and recurrence. TCRbeta CDR3 regions were amplified by immunoSEQ multiplex PCR with 35 Vbeta forward and 13 Jbeta reverse primers. RNA was extracted with the PAXgene miRNA kit for fixed scalp, the miRNeasy kit for PBMCs, and the RNeasy kit for mouse skin. Overall results and qualifications from the work: Shared TCR sequences between patients were less evident than in mice, which may be partly attributable to HLA diversity in the patient population. Unlike mouse skin, which is dominated by gammadelta T cells, normal human skin has resident alphabeta T cells that are also sequenced, and this complicates analysis of the scalp TCR repertoire. Higher clonality and more expanded CD8+ clones were observed in lesional scalp than in normal scalp, particularly in alopecia totalis/universalis, a finding suggestive of antigenic drive.

The method was the immunoSEQ multiplex PCR assay. RNA was extracted from all samples and reverse transcribed into cDNA, which served as template for TCR sequencing. SuperScript III was used to make first-strand cDNA, primed with a 2:1 mix of oligo-dT and random hexamers. Amplification bias was assessed with a synthetic immune receptor repertoire, and residual bias was removed computationally. In the original analysis: Raw reads were preprocessed for error removal, and CDR3 was defined according to IMGT conventions as running from the conserved cysteine to phenylalanine. Clonality was calculated as 1 minus Shannon entropy normalized by log2 of the number of productive unique TCRs. CD4 or CD8 identity of scalp clones was inferred by cross-referencing scalp TCRbeta sequences with sorted blood CD4 and CD8 repertoires. TCRdb re-hosts the immuneACCESS table, in-frame sequences only. Its copies lack some clones; in the studies checked, an unresolved V gene accounts for under half of them, and the cause for the rest is not known. Clone size and the V and J calls come from that table; the DNA yielded D and trimming. Within this sample are roughly 150,000 clones, with about 50% of them counted one time only. Just under 20% of the sample is held by the ten biggest clonotypes.

Between the V and J ends, shortened by 0 bases and 2 bases respectively, the junction contains 10 bases. The CDR3 goes from the cysteine to the phenylalanine over 15 residues. The kept DNA is CDR3 alone, 45 bases in frame from the first base. As encoded in the germline V gene, CDR1 is KGHSH while CDR2 is LQKENI. Turning to this clone: No antigen is known for it. There are no base qualities to consult, and no much larger clone falls within one base.

Explained via the paper, the time point label denotes: baseline before oral tofacitinib. Lesional scalp punch biopsies and peripheral blood were obtained from alopecia areata patients. PBMCs were isolated by density centrifugation and stained for CD3, CD4 and CD8, after which CD4+ and CD8+ T cells were sorted on a FACSAria. The clonotype comes from a human donor with alopecia areata. Sample: CD8+ T cells sorted from blood, taken at week 0. Recombination linked TRBV18 to TRBJ1-2; TRBD1 is a weak D gene call, 6 bases matching. The CDR3 is CASSPPSGANYGYTF. The DNA reads TGTGCCAGCTCACCACCGTCGGGGGCGAACTATGGCTACACCTTC. Reference TRBV18 and TRBJ1-2 genes cover what lies past the CDR3, so the full variable domain is NAGVMQNPRHLVRRRGQEARLRCSPMKGHSHVYWYRQLPEEGLKFMVYLQKENIIDESGMPKERFSAEFPKEGPSILRIQQVVRGDSAAYFCASSPPSGANYGYTFGSGTRLTVV.